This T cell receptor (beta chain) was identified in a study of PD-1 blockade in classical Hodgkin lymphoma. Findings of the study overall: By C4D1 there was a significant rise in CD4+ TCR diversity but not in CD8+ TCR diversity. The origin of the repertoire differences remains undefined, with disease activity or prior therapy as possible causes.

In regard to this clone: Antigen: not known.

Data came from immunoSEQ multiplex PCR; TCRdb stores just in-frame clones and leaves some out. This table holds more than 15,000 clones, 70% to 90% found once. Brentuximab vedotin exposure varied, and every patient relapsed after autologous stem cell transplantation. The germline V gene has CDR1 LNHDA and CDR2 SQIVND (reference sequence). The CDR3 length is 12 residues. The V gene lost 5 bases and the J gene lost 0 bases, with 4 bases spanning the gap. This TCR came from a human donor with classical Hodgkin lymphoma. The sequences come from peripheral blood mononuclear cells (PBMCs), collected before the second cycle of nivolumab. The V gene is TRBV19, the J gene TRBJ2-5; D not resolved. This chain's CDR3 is CASSLYQETQYF. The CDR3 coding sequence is TGTGCCAGTAGTTTGTACCAAGAGACCCAGTACTTC.